The clone carrying this TCR beta chain has a single count. Using immunoSEQ multiplex PCR, the repertoire was profiled, and TCRdb retains in-frame clones only, with some absent. The sample includes about 660,000 clones, about 87% seen only once; the top ten take roughly 0.0086%. This sample is part of a study of shared T cell receptors in the human thymus. Trimming at V came to 5 bases and at J to 6 bases, leaving 8 bases not matched to a gene. Germline V lookup: CDR1 SEHNR, CDR2 FQNEAQ (reference sequence). The CDR3 loop spans 14 amino acids. A further study also used this sample, focusing on human thymus T cells.

Sequencing was done on a sample of thymocytes. This clonotype originated in a boy under two years old with a congenital heart defect. The chain couples TRBV7-9 to TRBJ1-2; 8 nucleotides match TRBD1. The CDR3 here is CASSTRQGNHGYTF. The CDR3 DNA reads as TGTGCCAGCAGCACCCGACAGGGGAATCATGGCTACACCTTC.